This T cell receptor (beta chain) derives from a study of blood T cell repertoires in COVID-19. Overall study: COVID-19 samples collected from the United States, Italy and Spain covered acute and convalescent phases. The cDNA or gDNA used as material had been derived from T cells, B-cell-depleted T cells, or PBMCs.

Authors' data handling: By means of reference gene primer amplification, nucleated cell counts were estimated. The table came from immunoSEQ multiplex PCR; TCRdb's copy has only in-frame clones and leaves some out. V and J calls and clone size are given by that table; D and trimming were obtained from the DNA. The repertoire consists of about 210,000 clones, with around 82% occurring once and the leading ten covering about 2.5%. V was pared by 6 bases and J by 5 bases, with 10 bases between. CDR1 and CDR2 from the germline V gene are SEHNR and FQNEAQ (reference sequence). The CDR3 has 12 residues. Sequencing was carried out using peripheral blood. The rearrangement links TRBV7-9 to TRBJ1-2; D unresolved. The receptor comes from a middle-aged woman with active or convalescent COVID-19. CDR3 sequence reads: CASRQSDYGYTF. The CDR3 DNA reads TGTGCCAGCAGACAGAGTGATTATGGCTACACCTTC.